The 21 T cell receptor beta chains reported below all come from one sample, sequenced in a study of T cells in women clearing cervical HPV infection. Using immunoSEQ multiplex PCR, the repertoire was profiled, and TCRdb retains in-frame clones only, with some absent. In total, the table holds about 23,000 clones. Sequencing was carried out using blood buffy coat. The source of these receptors is a woman between 18 and 69 years old with a cervical HPV16 infection that either progressed to CIN3+ or cleared (not recorded which).

With respect to this clone: Sequencing ends 3 residues short of the CDR3 end; the germline J gene provides the rest. The chain links TRBV19 to TRBJ1-5; D gene ambiguous. CDR3 size: 14 residues. CDR1 is LNHDA, CDR2 SQIVND, per germline (reference sequence). The V end was cut by 7 bases, the J end by 1 base, with 11 bases between. Incomplete CDR3 DNA: TGTGCCAGTACGAGGGTTTTCAGCAATCAGCCC. Translating it yields CASTRVFSNQP. The complete CDR3 sequence is CASTRVFSNQPQHF.

Comment on this clone: The read falls 3 residues short of the CDR3 end, and the missing part is taken from the germline J gene. The rearrangement joins TRBV7-9 to TRBJ2-7; possibly TRBD1 for D (6 bases). Per germline, CDR1 SEHNR and CDR2 FQNEAQ (reference sequence). Trimming stripped 0 bases from V and 3 bases from J, with 12 bases between. This CDR3 has 15 amino acids. The CDR3 region is CASSLAGTHYYEQYF. The covered CDR3 bases are TGTGCCAGCAGCTTAGCTGGGACACATTACTACGAG.

Remarks on this clone: With the read ending 3 residues before the CDR3 end, the germline J gene is used to fill in that end. The genes are TRBV5-1 and TRBJ2-7, with 10 bases matching TRBD1. CDR3 length equals 17 residues. The germline CDR1 and CDR2 sequences are SGHRS and YFSETQ. The ends lost 4 bases at V and 3 bases at J; junction bases unmatched: 13. The CDR3 bases that were read are TGCGCCAGCAGCCCGGGACAGGGGAGCGGGTTTTTCTACGAG. Protein: CASSPGQGSGFFYE. The CDR3 in full is CASSPGQGSGFFYEQYF.

Remarks on this clone: The sequence runs out 3 residues before the end of the CDR3; the remainder is reconstructed from the germline J gene. This chain connects TRBV6-1 to TRBJ1-3; weak D call: TRBD1 (6 bases). Germline V lookup: CDR1 MNHNS, CDR2 SASEGT. The CDR3 contains 16 residues. Trimming left V 4 bases short and J 4 bases short, with 17 bases between. CDR3 amino acids: CASSGEGQFFGNTIYF. The covered CDR3 bases are TGTGCCAGCAGTGGCGAAGGACAGTTTTTCGGAAACACC.

Remarks on this clone: With the read ending 3 residues before the CDR3 end, the germline J gene is used to fill in that end. The gene calls are TRBV19 and TRBJ2-7, with 7 bases fitting TRBD1. The CDR3 loop spans 17 amino acids. Trimming removed 3 bases from V and 2 bases from J; junction bases left unmatched: 13. Germline V CDR1 and CDR2: LNHDA, SQIVND (reference sequence). The CDR3 here is CASSIKAGTGAPYEQYF. The DNA read from the CDR3 is TGTGCCAGTAGTATTAAAGCCGGAACAGGGGCCCCCTACGAG.

With respect to this clone: The read terminates 3 residues ahead of where the CDR3 ends, so the germline J gene completes it. The genes are TRBV6-2 or TRBV6-3 and TRBJ1-6; D uncertain. CDR1 and CDR2 from the germline V gene are MNHEY and SVGEGT. The CDR3 is 15 amino acids. V was pared by 0 bases and J by 7 bases, with 10 bases between. The covered CDR3 bases are TGTGCCAGCAGTTACTCTGCACTCTCGAATTCACCC. Encoded protein: CASSYSALSNSP. The entire CDR3 protein is CASSYSALSNSPLHF.

Notes on this clone: The CDR3 is cut off 3 residues early in the read; its end comes from the germline J gene. V usage is TRBV6-1 and J usage is TRBJ2-7, with TRBD1 as a possible D gene (6 bases). Germline V lookup: CDR1 MNHNS, CDR2 SASEGT. This CDR3 comprises 14 residues. Trimming left V 3 bases short and J 0 bases short, with 9 bases between. CDR3 DNA (partial): TGTGCCAGCAGTGAGGGGACATACTCCTACGAG. It encodes CASSEGTYSYE. The CDR3, in full, reads CASSEGTYSYEQYF.

A note on this clone: The sequence runs out 3 residues before the end of the CDR3; the remainder is reconstructed from the germline J gene. This chain connects TRBV20-1 to TRBJ2-1; maybe TRBD1 (5 bases). This CDR3 comprises 14 residues. V lost 3 bases to trimming and J lost 7 bases, with 16 bases between them. CDR1 is DFQATT, CDR2 SNEGSKA, per germline (reference sequence). The CDR3 loop reads CSASPPGGANEQFF. Partial CDR3 DNA: TGCAGTGCTAGTCCTCCCGGTGGGGCAAATGAG.

Of note for this clone: The CDR3 extends 3 residues past the end of the read, so its final part is completed from the germline J gene. The genes are TRBV12-5 and TRBJ2-7; D is unresolved. Between the trimmed V and J ends, which lost 3 bases and 6 bases, there was a span of 21 bases. Germline CDR1 and CDR2: LGHNT and FRNRAP. The CDR3 has 16 residues. CDR3 amino acids: CASGFPSQPSPSEQYF. CDR3 bases read: TGTGCTAGTGGTTTCCCATCCCAACCCTCCCCCAGCGAG.

As concerns this clone: The CDR3 is cut off 3 residues early in the read; its end comes from the germline J gene. V usage is TRBV19 and J usage is TRBJ2-7; 7 bases are shared with TRBD1. The CDR3 sequence is 16 residues long. In germline, CDR1 is LNHDA, CDR2 SQIVND (reference sequence). V dropped 3 bases and J dropped 2; count of bases not matched to a gene: 10. CDR3 sequence: CASSINWSGQTYEQYF. The covered CDR3 bases are TGTGCCAGTAGTATTAATTGGTCGGGACAGACCTACGAG. The full variable domain, its missing parts supplied by reference TRBV19 and TRBJ2-7, is DGGITQSPKYLFRKEGQNVTLSCEQNLNHDAMYWYRQDPGQGLRLIYYSQIVNDFQKGDIAEGYSVSREKKESFPLTVTSAQKNPTAFYLCASSINWSGQTYEQYFGPGTRLTVT.

About this clone itself: The sequence runs out 3 residues before the end of the CDR3; the remainder is reconstructed from the germline J gene. This rearrangement joins TRBV7-9 to TRBJ2-5; D may be TRBD1 (6 bases). Germline V gives CDR1 SEHNR, CDR2 FQNEAQ (reference sequence). V lost 6 bases and J lost 4, with 9 bases in between. This CDR3 contains 12 residues. Partial CDR3 DNA: TGTGCCAGCAGTACAGGGTTAGAGACC. Its translation is CASSTGLET. The CDR3 in its entirety is CASSTGLETQYF.

About this clone itself: The CDR3 goes on 3 residues after the read ends, and that part is filled in from the germline J gene. This chain joins TRBV2 and TRBJ1-2; no clear D. With 7 bases removed from V and 7 bases from J, the gap between germline ends came to 10 bases. CDR1 is SNHLY, CDR2 FYNNEI, per germline. The CDR3 runs to 11 residues. CDR3 DNA (partial): TGTGCCAGCAATCGGGGAGGTGGC. Translating it yields CASNRGGG. The CDR3 in its entirety is CASNRGGGYTF.

The CDR3 protein is CSAWTGESYEQYF. The CDR3 bases that were read are TGCAGTGCTTGGACAGGGGAATCCTACGAG. The V gene is TRBV20-1, the J gene TRBJ2-7; 9 positions agree with TRBD1. The read terminates 3 residues ahead of where the CDR3 ends, so the germline J gene completes it. The trim removed 5 bases at V and 1 base at J, leaving 3 bases unmatched. This CDR3 comprises 13 residues. Per the germline V gene, CDR1 is DFQATT and CDR2 is SNEGSKA (reference sequence).

The sequenced CDR3 bases are TGCGCCAGCAGCCTTGGGGGGACAGGTAATCAGCCC. Protein product: CASSLGGTGNQP. The whole CDR3 is CASSLGGTGNQPQHF. This rearrangement joins TRBV5-1 to TRBJ1-5; 8 bases line up with TRBD1. The sequenced fragment ends 3 residues before the CDR3 boundary, so the rest is inferred from the germline J gene. CDR1 SGHRS and CDR2 YFSETQ come from the germline V gene. V shed 4 bases and J 4 bases; nucleotides not matched to a gene: 7. The CDR3 is 15 amino acids. The full variable domain, its missing parts supplied by reference TRBV5-1 and TRBJ1-5, is KAGVTQTPRYLIKTRGQQVTLSCSPISGHRSVSWYQQTPGQGLQFLFEYFSETQRNKGNFPGRFSGRQFSNSRSEMNVSTLELGDSALYLCASSLGGTGNQPQHFGDGTRLSIL.

Regarding this clone: Read coverage stops 3 residues before the CDR3 terminus; the germline J gene supplies the remainder. V is TRBV14 and J is TRBJ2-7, with TRBD1 identical over 9 bases. V was clipped by 4 bases and J by 2 bases; unmatched bases: 9. Germline V gives CDR1 SGHDN, CDR2 FVKESK. The CDR3 is 16 amino acids. The covered CDR3 bases are TGTGCCAGCAGCCTAAACTGGACAGGGGAACCCTACGAG. Protein sequence: CASSLNWTGEPYE. The CDR3 reads in full as CASSLNWTGEPYEQYF.

Regarding this clone: The missing CDR3 end, 3 residues past where the read stops, is filled in from the germline J gene. The chain joins TRBV14 to TRBJ2-5; D is undetermined. The CDR3 runs to 14 residues. Germline lookup yields CDR1 SGHDN and CDR2 FVKESK. V was clipped by 4 bases and J by 1 base, with 10 bases between them. Partial CDR3 DNA: TGTGCCAGCAGCCTGTTTAGAACCCAAGAGACC. Translation gives CASSLFRTQET. The full CDR3 is CASSLFRTQETQYF. Filled out from reference TRBV14 and TRBJ2-5, the complete variable domain reads EAGVTQFPSHSVIEKGQTVTLRCDPISGHDNLYWYRRVMGKEIKFLLHFVKESKQDESGMPNNRFLAERTGGTYSTLKVQPAELEDSGVYFCASSLFRTQETQYFGPGTRLLVL.

About this clone itself: Read sequence stops 3 residues before the CDR3 end, and the germline J gene provides the missing end. The rearrangement uses TRBV4-1 and TRBJ1-6; no firm D call. The CDR3 spans 14 residues. V was trimmed by 8 bases and J by 5 bases, leaving 13 bases between them. The germline gives CDR1 MGHRA, CDR2 YSYEKL. The CDR3 bases that were read are TGCGCCAGCTCTCGTCCAGGAGATAATTCACCC. Translating gives CASSRPGDNSP. The whole CDR3 protein is CASSRPGDNSPLHF.

Partial CDR3 DNA: TGCAGTGCTAGAGATCTTTCTAGTGGGGATACG. Encoded protein: CSARDLSSGDT. The whole CDR3 protein is CSARDLSSGDTQYF. The chain combines TRBV20-1 with TRBJ2-3, with D unclear. The read finishes 3 residues shy of the CDR3 end, and the germline J gene is used to complete it. CDR1 and CDR2 (germline): DFQATT, SNEGSKA (reference sequence). The CDR3 sequence is 14 residues long. V was cut by 0 bases and J by 6 bases, with 13 bases left in between.

Regarding this clone: The read ends 3 residues shy of where the CDR3 ends; the end is completed using the germline J gene. This chain connects TRBV30 to TRBJ2-4; possibly TRBD1 for D (5 bases). The length of the CDR3 is 12 residues. The V gene's germline CDR1 is GTSNPN and CDR2 SVGIG (reference sequence). CDR3: CAWSQGWSGQYF. The covered CDR3 bases are TGTGCCTGGAGTCAGGGTTGGAGTGGT.

A note on this clone: The read terminates 3 residues ahead of where the CDR3 ends, so the germline J gene completes it. V is TRBV6-1 and J is TRBJ2-1; 8 nucleotides line up with TRBD1. The germline CDR1 and CDR2 sequences are MNHNS and SASEGT. This CDR3 is 16 amino acids long. Trimming removed 0 bases from V and 8 bases from J; junction bases left unmatched: 9. CDR3 in amino acids: CASSEASSGGSYEQFF. The sequenced part of the CDR3 DNA is TGTGCCAGCAGTGAAGCTTCTTCAGGGGGCAGCTATGAG.

About this clone itself: Read sequence stops 3 residues before the CDR3 end, and the germline J gene provides the missing end. This chain connects TRBV19 to TRBJ1-2; D not certain. The CDR3 length is 15 residues. Looked up from germline, CDR1 is LNHDA and CDR2 is SQIVND (reference sequence). V shed 1 base and J shed 2 bases, with 11 bases lying between them. CDR3 residues: CASSIANSRNYGYTF. The part of the CDR3 DNA that was read is TGTGCCAGTAGTATAGCAAACAGCAGAAACTATGGC.